This T cell receptor beta chain was obtained from a study of CD8 T cell repertoires and HIV-1 epitope variants. The germline CDR1 and CDR2 sequences are SGDLS and YYNGEE. The V and J ends lost 2 bases and 4 bases, in that order; junction bases with no gene match: 1. The CDR3 totals 14 residues. This clone is a singleton in its sample. In the same sample, other DNA sequences code for this CDR3. The protocol was immunoSEQ multiplex PCR, while the TCRdb copy is restricted to in-frame clones and leaves out a portion. The table has over 90,000 clones, almost 75% seen once. This TCR came from a male donor with HIV. The chain couples TRBV9 to TRBJ2-5; 11 bases agree with TRBD2. The material sequenced was uncultured baseline CD8+ T cells from peripheral blood mononuclear cells (PBMCs). For the CDR3, the DNA is TGTGCCAGCAGCGTGGGGACTAGCGGAGAGACCCAGTACTTC. This encodes CASSVGTSGETQYF. The whole variable domain, remainder taken from reference TRBV9 and TRBJ2-5, is DSGVTQTPKHLITATGQRVTLRCSPRSGDLSVYWYQQSLDQGLQFLIQYYNGEERAKGNILERFSAQQFPDLHSELNLSSLELGDSALYFCASSVGTSGETQYFGPGTRLLVL.